These T cell receptor beta chains were read from a single sample in a study of identical twins. MiXCR was run by TCRdb on the 5' RACE reads, yielding one entry per CDR3 protein. The table includes approximately 1.8 million distinct CDR3 sequences, around a third detected once. Sequencing was performed on cord blood. These receptors were collected from a newborn girl in good health. Both conserved end residues are part of each CDR3. The D gene is left open where the match is weak. Clone size is stated in some rows and not others, as once, few, many or a class when expanded.

cdr3_nt cdr3_aa j_call d_call v_call clone_size
TGTGCCAGCAGCGTAATCCCCAACAATGAGCAGTTCTTC CASSVIPNNEQFF TRBJ2-1 . TRBV9 few
TGTGCCACCAGCAGAGAGTTCTCAGGGGTTGGGACCGGGGAGCTGTTTTTT CATSREFSGVGTGELFF TRBJ2-2 . TRBV15 .
TGCAGTGCTAGTACCAGGGGGCTTTCACCCCTCCACTTT CSASTRGLSPLHF TRBJ1-6 TRBD1 TRBV20-1 .
TGCAGTGCTACTCCGGGGGGGAACACCGGGGAGCTGTTTTTT CSATPGGNTGELFF TRBJ2-2 TRBD2 TRBV20-1 .
TGTGCCATCAGTGAGTTTGGACAGGGCGATGGCTACACCTTC CAISEFGQGDGYTF TRBJ1-2 TRBD1 TRBV10-3 few
TGTGCCAGCAGTGTGGGGAGGGCGAACACCGGGGAGCTGTTTTTT CASSVGRANTGELFF TRBJ2-2 TRBD2 TRBV2 .
TGTGCCAGCAGCTTAGAGGGCGGGTCTAACTATGGCTACACCTTC CASSLEGGSNYGYTF TRBJ1-2 . TRBV7-9 few
TGCAGTGCAATCGCCTGGGGGATTAGCACAGATACGCAGTATTTT CSAIAWGISTDTQYF TRBJ2-3 . TRBV20-1 .
TGTGCCAGCAGCTTAGTTCCAGGGAACGAGCAGTACTTC CASSLVPGNEQYF TRBJ2-7 . TRBV7-2 few
TGTGCCAGCAGCTTAGTAGCTAGCGGGAATGGAAATACGCAGTATTTT CASSLVASGNGNTQYF TRBJ2-3 TRBD2 TRBV7-9 .
TGCAGCGTTGACAGGTGGCACAATGAGCAGTTCTTC CSVDRWHNEQFF TRBJ2-1 . TRBV29-1 many
TGTGCCAGCAGTCTAGAGGGAAAGGGGAATTCACCCCTCCACTTT CASSLEGKGNSPLHF TRBJ1-6 . TRBV12-3/TRBV12-4 few
TGTGGTCCCGCAGGGGGTCGGGGTGAAAAACTGTTTTTT CGPAGGRGEKLFF TRBJ1-4 . TRBV21-1 few
TGTGCCAGCAGCCCTAAACAGATACTAGCGGGGGGGCCCAATGAGCAGTTCTTC CASSPKQILAGGPNEQFF TRBJ2-1 TRBD2 TRBV9 .
TGTGCCAGCAGTGAATCGGCGGGGTACGAGCAGTACTTC CASSESAGYEQYF TRBJ2-7 . TRBV25-1 many
TGTGCCAGCAGTTTATCGGTACTAGCGGGGGGCCCATACAATGAGCAGTTCTTC CASSLSVLAGGPYNEQFF TRBJ2-1 TRBD2 TRBV27 .